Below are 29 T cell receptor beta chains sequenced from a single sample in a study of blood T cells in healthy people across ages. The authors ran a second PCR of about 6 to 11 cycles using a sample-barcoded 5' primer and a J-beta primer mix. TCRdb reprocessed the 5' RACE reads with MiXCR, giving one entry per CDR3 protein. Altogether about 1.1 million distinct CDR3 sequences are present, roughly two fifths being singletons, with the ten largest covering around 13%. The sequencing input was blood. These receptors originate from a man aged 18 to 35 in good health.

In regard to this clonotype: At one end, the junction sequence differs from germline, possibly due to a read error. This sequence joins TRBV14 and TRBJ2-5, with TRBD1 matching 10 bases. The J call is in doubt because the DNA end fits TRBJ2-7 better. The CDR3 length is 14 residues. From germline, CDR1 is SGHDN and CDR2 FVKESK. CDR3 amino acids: CACSHPGTGAEQYF. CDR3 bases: TGTGCCTGCAGCCATCCCGGGACAGGGGCCGAGCAGTACTTC.

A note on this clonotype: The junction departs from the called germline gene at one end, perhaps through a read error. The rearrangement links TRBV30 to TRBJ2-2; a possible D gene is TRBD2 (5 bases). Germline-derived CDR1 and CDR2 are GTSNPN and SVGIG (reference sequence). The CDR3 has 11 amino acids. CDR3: CAGSAEGELFF. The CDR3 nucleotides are TGTGCCGGGAGCGCCGAAGGGGAGCTGTTTTTT.

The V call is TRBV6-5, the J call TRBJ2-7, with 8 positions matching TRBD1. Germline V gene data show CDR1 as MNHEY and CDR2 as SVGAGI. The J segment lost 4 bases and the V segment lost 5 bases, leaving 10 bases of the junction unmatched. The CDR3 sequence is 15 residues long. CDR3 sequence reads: CASSRGSTGDYEQYF. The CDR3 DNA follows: TGTGCCAGCAGTCGAGGGTCGACAGGGGATTACGAGCAGTACTTC.

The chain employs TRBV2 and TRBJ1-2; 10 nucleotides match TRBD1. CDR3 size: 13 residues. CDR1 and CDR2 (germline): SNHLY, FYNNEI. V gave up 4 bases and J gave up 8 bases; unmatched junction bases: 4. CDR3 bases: TGTGCCAGCAGTGGACAGGGGGCTCAGGGCTACACCTTC. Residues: CASSGQGAQGYTF.

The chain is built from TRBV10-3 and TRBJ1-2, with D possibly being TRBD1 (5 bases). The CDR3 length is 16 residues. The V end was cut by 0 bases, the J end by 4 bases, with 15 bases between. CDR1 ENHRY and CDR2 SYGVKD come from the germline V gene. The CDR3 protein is CAISESPGPGVYGYTF. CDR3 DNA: TGTGCCATCAGTGAGTCCCCAGGGCCTGGAGTCTATGGCTACACCTTC.

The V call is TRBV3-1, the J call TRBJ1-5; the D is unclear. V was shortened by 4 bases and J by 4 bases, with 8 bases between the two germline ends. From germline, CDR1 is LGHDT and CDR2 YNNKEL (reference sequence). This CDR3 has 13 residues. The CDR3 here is CASSPDQNQPQHF. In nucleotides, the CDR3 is TGTGCCAGCAGCCCTGATCAGAATCAGCCCCAGCATTTT.

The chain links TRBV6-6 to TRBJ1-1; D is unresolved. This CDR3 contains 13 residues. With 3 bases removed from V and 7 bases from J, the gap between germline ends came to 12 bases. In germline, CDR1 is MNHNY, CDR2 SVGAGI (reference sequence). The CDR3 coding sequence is TGTGCCAGCAGTTATCAGCCGGAGGGTGAAGCTTTCTTT. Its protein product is CASSYQPEGEAFF.

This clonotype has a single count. This CDR3 reads CASSQQTSSNTGELFF. The DNA for the CDR3 is TGTGCCAGCAGCCAACAGACTAGTTCGAACACCGGGGAGCTGTTTTTT. This chain joins TRBV4-2 and TRBJ2-2, with a weak D call TRBD2 (6 bases). The CDR3 extends over 16 amino acids. Trimming took off 2 bases at V and 0 bases at J, with 10 bases between the two ends. Germline V gene lookup returns CDR1 LGHNA and CDR2 YNFKEQ.

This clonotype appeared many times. The CDR3 bases are TGCGCCAGCAGCCCAATCGAACACCCCTCTGGGGCCAACGTCCTGACTTTC. Protein: CASSPIEHPSGANVLTF. V and J are TRBV4-3 and TRBJ2-6; D is undetermined. Germline V gives CDR1 LGHNA, CDR2 YSLEER. The V end was cut by 4 bases, the J end by 0 bases, with 13 bases between. CDR3 length equals 17 residues.

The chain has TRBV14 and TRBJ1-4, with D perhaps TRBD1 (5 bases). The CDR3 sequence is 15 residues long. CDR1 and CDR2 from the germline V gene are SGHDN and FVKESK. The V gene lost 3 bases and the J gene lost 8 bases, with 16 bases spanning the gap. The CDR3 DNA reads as TGTGCCAGCAGCCAGGGGGGATCGGTATCGGAAAAACTGTTTTTT. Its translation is CASSQGGSVSEKLFF.

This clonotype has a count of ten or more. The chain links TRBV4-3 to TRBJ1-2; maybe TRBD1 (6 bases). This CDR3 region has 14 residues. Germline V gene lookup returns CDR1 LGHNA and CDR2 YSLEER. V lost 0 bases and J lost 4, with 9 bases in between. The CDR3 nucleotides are TGCGCCAGCAGCCAAGATGGGGGGGCCTATGGCTACACCTTC. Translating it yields CASSQDGGAYGYTF.

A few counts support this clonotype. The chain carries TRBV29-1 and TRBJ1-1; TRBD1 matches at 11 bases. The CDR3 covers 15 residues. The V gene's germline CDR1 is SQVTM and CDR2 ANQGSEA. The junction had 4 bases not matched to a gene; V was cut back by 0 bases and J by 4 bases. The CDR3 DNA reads TGCAGCGTTGAAGACTCCGGGACAGGGGGCACTGAAGCTTTCTTT. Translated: CSVEDSGTGGTEAFF.

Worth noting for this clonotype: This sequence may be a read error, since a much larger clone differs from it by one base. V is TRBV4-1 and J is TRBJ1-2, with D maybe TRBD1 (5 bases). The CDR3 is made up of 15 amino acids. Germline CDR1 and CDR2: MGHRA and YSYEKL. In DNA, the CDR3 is TGCGCCAGCAGCCCCCATCGGGGCCATAACTATGGCCACACCTTC. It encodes CASSPHRGHNYGHTF.

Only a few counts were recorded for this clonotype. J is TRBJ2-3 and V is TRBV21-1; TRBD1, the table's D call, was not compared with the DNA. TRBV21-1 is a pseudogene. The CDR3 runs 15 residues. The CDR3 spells CASNPRGVRSDTQYF. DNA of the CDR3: TGTGCCAGCAACCCCCGGGGGGTGCGTTCAGATACGCAGTATTTT.

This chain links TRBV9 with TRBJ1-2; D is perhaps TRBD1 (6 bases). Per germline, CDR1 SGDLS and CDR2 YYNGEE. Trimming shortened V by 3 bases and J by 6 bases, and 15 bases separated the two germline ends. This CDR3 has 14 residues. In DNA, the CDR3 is TGTGCCAGCAGCGCACAGGGTCCTCCCCATGGCTACACCTTC. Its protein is CASSAQGPPHGYTF.

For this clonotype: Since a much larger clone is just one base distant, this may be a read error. The CDR3 nucleotides read TGCGCCAACAGCCAAGAGTTAGGAGGGCATGGCTACACCTTC. It yields the protein CANSQELGGHGYTF. The V call is TRBV4-3, the J call TRBJ1-2; D gene uncertain. Germline V gene lookup returns CDR1 LGHNA and CDR2 YSLEER. The CDR3 runs to 14 residues.

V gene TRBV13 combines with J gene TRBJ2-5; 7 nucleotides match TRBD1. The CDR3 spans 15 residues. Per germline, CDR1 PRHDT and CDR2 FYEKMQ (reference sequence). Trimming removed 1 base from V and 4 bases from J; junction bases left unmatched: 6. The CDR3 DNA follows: TGTGCCAGCAGCTTAGACACAGGGGATGGAGAGACCCAGTACTTC. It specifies CASSLDTGDGETQYF.

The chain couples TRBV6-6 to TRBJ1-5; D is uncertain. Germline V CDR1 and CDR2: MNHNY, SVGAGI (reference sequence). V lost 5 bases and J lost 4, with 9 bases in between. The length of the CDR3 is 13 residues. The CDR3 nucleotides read TGTGCCAGCAGTGTGAAGGTGAATCAGCCCCAGCATTTT. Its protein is CASSVKVNQPQHF.

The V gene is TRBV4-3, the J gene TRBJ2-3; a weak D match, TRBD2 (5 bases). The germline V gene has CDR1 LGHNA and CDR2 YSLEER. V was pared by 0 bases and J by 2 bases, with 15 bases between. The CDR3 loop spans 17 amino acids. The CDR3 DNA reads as TGCGCCAGCAGCCAAGATCTGCAGAACGGGATCACAGATACGCAGTATTTT. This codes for CASSQDLQNGITDTQYF.

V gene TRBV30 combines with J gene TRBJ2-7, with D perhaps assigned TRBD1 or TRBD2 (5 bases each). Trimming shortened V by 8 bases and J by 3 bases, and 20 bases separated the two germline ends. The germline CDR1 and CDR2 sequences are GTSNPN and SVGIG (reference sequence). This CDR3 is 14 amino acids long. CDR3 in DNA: TGTGCCGCCTACCGGGACGCAGAACGCTACGAGCAGTACTTC. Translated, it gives CAAYRDAERYEQYF.

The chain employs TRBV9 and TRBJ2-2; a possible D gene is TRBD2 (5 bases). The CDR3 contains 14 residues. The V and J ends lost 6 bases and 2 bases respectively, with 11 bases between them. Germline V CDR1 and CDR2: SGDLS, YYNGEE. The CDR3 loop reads CASNRASNTGELFF. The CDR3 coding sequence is TGTGCCAGCAATCGGGCTAGCAACACCGGGGAGCTGTTTTTT.

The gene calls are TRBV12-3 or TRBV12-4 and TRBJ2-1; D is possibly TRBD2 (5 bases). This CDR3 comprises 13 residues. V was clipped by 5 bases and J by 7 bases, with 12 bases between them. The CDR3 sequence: CASSTLTRNEQFF. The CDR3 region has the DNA TGTGCCAGCAGTACCCTAACTAGAAATGAGCAGTTCTTC.

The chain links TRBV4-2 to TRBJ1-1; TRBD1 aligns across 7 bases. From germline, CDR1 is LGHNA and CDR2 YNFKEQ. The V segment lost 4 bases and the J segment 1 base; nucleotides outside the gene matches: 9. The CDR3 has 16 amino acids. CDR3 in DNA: TGTGCCAGCAGCCGAACAGGGGCGATGGAGAACACTGAAGCTTTCTTT. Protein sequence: CASSRTGAMENTEAFF.

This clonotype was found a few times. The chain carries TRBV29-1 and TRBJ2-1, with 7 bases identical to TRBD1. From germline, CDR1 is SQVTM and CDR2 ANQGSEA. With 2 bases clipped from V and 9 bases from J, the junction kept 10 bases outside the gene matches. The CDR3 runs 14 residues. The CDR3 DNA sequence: TGCAGCGTTGAAAGGACAGGTACCGACGGTGAGCAGTTCTTC. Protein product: CSVERTGTDGEQFF.

The CDR3 DNA sequence: TGTGCCAGCAGGGTCGCTCATCGTAGCTCCTACGAGCAGTACTTC. Translated, it gives CASRVAHRSSYEQYF. J is TRBJ2-7 and V is TRBV28; D is unclear. V was trimmed by 6 bases and J by 0 bases, leaving 15 bases between them. The CDR3 has 15 amino acids. Germline V gene sequence: CDR1 MDHEN, CDR2 SYDVKM.

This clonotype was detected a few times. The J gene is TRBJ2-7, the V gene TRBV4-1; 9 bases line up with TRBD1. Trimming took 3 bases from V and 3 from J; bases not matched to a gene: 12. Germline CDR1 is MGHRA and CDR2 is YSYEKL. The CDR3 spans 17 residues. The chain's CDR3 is CASSQIYNRGLFYEQYF. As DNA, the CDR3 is TGCGCCAGCAGCCAGATATATAACAGGGGGCTCTTCTACGAGCAGTACTTC.

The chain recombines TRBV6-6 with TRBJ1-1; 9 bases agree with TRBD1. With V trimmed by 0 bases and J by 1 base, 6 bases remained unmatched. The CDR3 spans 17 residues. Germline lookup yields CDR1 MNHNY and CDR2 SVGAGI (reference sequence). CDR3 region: CASSYSIKGQGNTEAFF. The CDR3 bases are TGTGCCAGCAGTTACTCGATAAAGGGACAGGGGAACACTGAAGCTTTCTTT.

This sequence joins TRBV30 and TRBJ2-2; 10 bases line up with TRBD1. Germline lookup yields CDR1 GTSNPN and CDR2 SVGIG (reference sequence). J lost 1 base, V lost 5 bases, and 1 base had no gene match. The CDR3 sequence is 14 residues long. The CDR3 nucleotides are TGTGCCTGGTGGGACAGGGGGAACACCGGGGAGCTGTTTTTT. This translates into CAWWDRGNTGELFF.

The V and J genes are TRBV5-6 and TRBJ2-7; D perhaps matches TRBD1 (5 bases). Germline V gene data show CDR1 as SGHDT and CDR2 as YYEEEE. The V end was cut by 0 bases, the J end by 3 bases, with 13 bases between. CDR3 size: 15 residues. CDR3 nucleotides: TGTGCCAGCAGCTTGGCCCGGGCAGGGAACTACGAGCAGTACTTC. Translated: CASSLARAGNYEQYF.